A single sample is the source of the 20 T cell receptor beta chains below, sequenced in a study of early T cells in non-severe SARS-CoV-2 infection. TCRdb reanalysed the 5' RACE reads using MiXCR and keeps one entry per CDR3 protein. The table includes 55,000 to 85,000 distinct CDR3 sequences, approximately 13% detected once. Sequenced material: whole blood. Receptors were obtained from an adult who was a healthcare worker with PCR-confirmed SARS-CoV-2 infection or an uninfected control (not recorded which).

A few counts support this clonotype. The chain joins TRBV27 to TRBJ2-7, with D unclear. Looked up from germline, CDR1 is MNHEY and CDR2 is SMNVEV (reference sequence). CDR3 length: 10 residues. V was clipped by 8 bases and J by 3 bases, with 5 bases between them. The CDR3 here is CASGVYEQYF. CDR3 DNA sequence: TGTGCCAGCGGCGTCTACGAGCAGTACTTC.

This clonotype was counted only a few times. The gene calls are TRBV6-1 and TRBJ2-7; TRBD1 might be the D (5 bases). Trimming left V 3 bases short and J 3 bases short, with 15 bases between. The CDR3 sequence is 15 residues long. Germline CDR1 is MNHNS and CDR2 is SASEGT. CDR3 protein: CASSDPRTFRYEQYF. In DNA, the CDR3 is TGTGCCAGCAGTGATCCTCGGACATTCCGCTACGAGCAGTACTTC.

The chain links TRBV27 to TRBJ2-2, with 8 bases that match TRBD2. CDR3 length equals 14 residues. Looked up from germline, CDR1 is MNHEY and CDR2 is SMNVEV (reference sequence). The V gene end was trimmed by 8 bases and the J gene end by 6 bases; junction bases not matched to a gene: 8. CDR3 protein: CASAPGTRAGELFF. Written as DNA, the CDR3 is TGTGCCAGCGCCCCGGGGACTAGAGCCGGGGAGCTGTTTTTT.

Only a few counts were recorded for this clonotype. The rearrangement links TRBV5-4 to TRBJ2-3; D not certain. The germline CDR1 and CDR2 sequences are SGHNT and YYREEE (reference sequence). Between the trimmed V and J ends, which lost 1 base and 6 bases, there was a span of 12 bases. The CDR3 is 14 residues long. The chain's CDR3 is CASSLPSSGDTQYF. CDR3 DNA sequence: TGTGCCAGCAGCTTGCCTAGTTCCGGCGATACGCAGTATTTT.

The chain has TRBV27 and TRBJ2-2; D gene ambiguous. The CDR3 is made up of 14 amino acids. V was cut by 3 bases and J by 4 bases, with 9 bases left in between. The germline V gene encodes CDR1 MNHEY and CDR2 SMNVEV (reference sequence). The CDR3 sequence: CASSFGVITGELFF. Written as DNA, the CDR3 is TGTGCCAGCAGTTTTGGCGTTATCACCGGGGAGCTGTTTTTT.

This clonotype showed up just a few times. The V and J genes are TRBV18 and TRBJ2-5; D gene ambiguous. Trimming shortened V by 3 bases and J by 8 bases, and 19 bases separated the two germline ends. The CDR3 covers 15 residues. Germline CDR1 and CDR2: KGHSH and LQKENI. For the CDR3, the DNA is TGTGCCAGCTCACCGAGACCCCTCCAGACTGTAACCCAGTACTTC. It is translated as CASSPRPLQTVTQYF.

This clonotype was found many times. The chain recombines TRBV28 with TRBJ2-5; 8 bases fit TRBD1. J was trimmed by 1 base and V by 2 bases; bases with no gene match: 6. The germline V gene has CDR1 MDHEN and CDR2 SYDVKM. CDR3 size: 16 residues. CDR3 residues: CASSLVPGTGQETQYF. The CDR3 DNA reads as TGTGCCAGCAGTTTAGTCCCCGGGACAGGCCAAGAGACCCAGTACTTC. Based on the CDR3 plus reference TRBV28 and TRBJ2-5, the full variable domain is DVKVTQSSRYLVKRTGEKVFLECVQDMDHENMFWYRQDPGLGLRLIYFSYDVKMKEKGDIPEGYSVSREKKERFSLILESASTNQTSMYLCASSLVPGTGQETQYFGPGTRLLVL.

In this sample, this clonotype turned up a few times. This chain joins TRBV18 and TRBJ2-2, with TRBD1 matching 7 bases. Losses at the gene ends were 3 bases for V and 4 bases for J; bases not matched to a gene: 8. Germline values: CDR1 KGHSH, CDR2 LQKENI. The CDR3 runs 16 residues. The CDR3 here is CASSPKGASGTGELFF. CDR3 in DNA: TGTGCCAGCTCACCGAAGGGGGCATCGGGCACCGGGGAGCTGTTTTTT.

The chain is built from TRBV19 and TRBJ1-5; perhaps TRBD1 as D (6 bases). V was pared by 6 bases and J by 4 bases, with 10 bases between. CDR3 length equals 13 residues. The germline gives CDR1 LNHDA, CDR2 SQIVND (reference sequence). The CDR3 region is CASRTTGNQPQHF. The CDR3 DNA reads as TGTGCCAGTAGAACAACAGGGAATCAGCCCCAGCATTTT.

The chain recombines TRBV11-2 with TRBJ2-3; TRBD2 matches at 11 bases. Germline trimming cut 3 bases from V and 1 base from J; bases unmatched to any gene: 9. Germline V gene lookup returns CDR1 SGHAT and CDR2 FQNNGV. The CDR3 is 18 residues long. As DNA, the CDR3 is TGTGCCAGCAGCTTCAGTAGCGGGGGGGCTTACGGCACAGATACGCAGTATTTT. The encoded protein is CASSFSSGGAYGTDTQYF.

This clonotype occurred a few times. The CDR3 sequence: CASSQGHLGEGELFF. The CDR3 region has the DNA TGTGCCAGCAGCCAAGGACACCTAGGGGAGGGGGAGCTGTTTTTT. The chain couples TRBV4-2 to TRBJ2-2, with D perhaps given as TRBD1 or TRBD2 (5 bases each). With 1 base removed from V and 8 bases from J, the gap between germline ends came to 14 bases. CDR1 is LGHNA and CDR2 is YNFKEQ in the germline V gene. The CDR3 covers 15 residues.

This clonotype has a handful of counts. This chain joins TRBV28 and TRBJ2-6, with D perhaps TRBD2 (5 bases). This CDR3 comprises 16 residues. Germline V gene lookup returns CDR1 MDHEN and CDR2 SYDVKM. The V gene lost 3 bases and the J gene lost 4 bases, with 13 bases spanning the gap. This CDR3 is CASSFAGLTGANVLTF. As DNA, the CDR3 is TGTGCCAGCAGTTTTGCGGGTTTGACCGGGGCCAACGTCCTGACTTTC.

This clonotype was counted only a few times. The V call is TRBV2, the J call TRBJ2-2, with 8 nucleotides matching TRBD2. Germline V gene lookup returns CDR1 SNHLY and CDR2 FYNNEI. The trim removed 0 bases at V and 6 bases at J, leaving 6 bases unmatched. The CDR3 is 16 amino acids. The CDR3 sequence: CASSEALAGGPGELFF. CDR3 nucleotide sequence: TGTGCCAGCAGTGAAGCGCTCGCGGGGGGACCCGGGGAGCTGTTTTTT.

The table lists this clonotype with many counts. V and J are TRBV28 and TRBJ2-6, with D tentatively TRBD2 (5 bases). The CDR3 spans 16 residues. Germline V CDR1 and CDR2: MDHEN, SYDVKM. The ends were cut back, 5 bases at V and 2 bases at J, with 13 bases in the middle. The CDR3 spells CASSPSTGAGANVLTF. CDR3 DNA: TGTGCCAGCAGTCCATCCACCGGGGCTGGGGCCAACGTCCTGACTTTC.

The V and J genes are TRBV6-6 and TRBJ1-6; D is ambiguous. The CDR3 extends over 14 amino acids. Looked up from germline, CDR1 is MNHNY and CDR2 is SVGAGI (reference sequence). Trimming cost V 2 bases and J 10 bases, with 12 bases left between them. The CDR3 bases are TGTGCCAGCAGTTACCCCGGGGTAGGCTCACCCCTCCACTTT. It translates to CASSYPGVGSPLHF.

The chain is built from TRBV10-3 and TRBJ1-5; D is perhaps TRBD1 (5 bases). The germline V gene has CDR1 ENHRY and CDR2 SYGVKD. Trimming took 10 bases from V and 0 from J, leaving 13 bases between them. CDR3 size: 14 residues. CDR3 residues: CATRGEYSNQPQHF. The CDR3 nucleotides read TGTGCCACCAGAGGGGAGTATAGCAATCAGCCCCAGCATTTT.

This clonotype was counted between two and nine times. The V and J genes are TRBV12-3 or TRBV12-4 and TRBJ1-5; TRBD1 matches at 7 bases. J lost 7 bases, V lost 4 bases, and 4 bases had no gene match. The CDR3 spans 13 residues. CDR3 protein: CASSSTGVQPQHF. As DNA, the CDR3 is TGTGCCAGCAGTTCTACAGGGGTCCAGCCCCAGCATTTT.

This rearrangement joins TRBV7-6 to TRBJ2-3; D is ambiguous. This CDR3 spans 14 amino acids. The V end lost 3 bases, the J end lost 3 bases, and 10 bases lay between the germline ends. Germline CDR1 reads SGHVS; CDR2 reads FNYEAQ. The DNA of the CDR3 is TGTGCCAGCAGCTTGGGAACCGGGACAGATACGCAGTATTTT. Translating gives CASSLGTGTDTQYF. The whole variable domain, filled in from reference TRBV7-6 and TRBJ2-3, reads GAGVSQSPRYKVTKRGQDVALRCDPISGHVSLYWYRQALGQGPEFLTYFNYEAQQDKSGLPNDRFSAERPEGSISTLTIQRTEQRDSAMYRCASSLGTGTDTQYFGPGTRLTVL.

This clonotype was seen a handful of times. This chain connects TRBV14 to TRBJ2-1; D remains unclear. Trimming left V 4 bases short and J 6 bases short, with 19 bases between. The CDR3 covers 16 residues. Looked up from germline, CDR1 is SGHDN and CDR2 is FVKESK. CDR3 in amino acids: CASSRRSPGSPNEQFF. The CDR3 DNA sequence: TGTGCCAGCAGCCGCAGGTCCCCCGGTAGTCCCAATGAGCAGTTCTTC.

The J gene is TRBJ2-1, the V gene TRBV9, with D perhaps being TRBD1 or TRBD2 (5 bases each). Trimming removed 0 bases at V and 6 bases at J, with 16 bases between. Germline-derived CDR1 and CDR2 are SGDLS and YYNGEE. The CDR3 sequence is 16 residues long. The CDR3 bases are TGTGCCAGCAGCGTAGATCGGGACCTAGTCTCCAATGAGCAGTTCTTC. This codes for CASSVDRDLVSNEQFF.